The rows below give T cell receptor beta chains drawn from one sample of a study of T cell responses to AZD1222 COVID-19 vaccine. The repertoire was sequenced with immunoSEQ multiplex PCR; TCRdb's copy has only in-frame clones and lacks some. The data contain 150,000 or so clones, about nine tenths of them seen just once; the ten biggest clones take up under 20%. The specimen comprised peripheral blood, sampled on day 0 of AZD1222 vaccination. The origin of the receptors is an adult in good health. The CDR3 runs from the conserved cysteine through the conserved F or W. Fields, in order: J gene, V gene, CDR3 protein.

j_gene: TRBJ2-1
v_gene: TRBV7-2
CDR3aa: CASSPSGVRSYNEQFF

j_gene: TRBJ1-1
v_gene: TRBV7-3
CDR3aa: CASSLTRGTTEAFF

j_gene: TRBJ1-5
v_gene: TRBV7-6
CDR3aa: CASSLMTGPNQPQHF

j_gene: TRBJ2-2
v_gene: TRBV9
CDR3aa: CASSTHSPSTGELFF

j_gene: TRBJ1-5
v_gene: TRBV4-3
CDR3aa: CASSRVEGGQPQHF

j_gene: TRBJ2-1
v_gene: TRBV14
CDR3aa: CASSHLGLAQGDEQFF

j_gene: TRBJ2-7
v_gene: TRBV5-1
CDR3aa: CASSRDIPGQGFSYEQYF

j_gene: TRBJ2-1
v_gene: TRBV19
CDR3aa: CATVDIRASGRLEQFF

j_gene: TRBJ2-2
v_gene: TRBV3-1/TRBV3-2
CDR3aa: CASSQEATRREELFF

j_gene: TRBJ1-6
v_gene: TRBV7-8
CDR3aa: CASEGGSSYNSPLHF

j_gene: TRBJ1-1
v_gene: TRBV5-1
CDR3aa: CASSLDGGTEAFF

j_gene: TRBJ1-6
v_gene: TRBV5-1
CDR3aa: CASSLWGSPLHF

j_gene: TRBJ2-2
v_gene: TRBV4-1
CDR3aa: CASSPSGQALFF

j_gene: TRBJ1-5
v_gene: TRBV6-6
CDR3aa: CASSNRADYQPQHF

j_gene: TRBJ1-2
v_gene: TRBV12-3/TRBV12-4
CDR3aa: CASSLRGLAF

j_gene: TRBJ2-3
v_gene: TRBV18
CDR3aa: CASSRGLAGGTDTQYF

j_gene: TRBJ1-2
v_gene: TRBV6-5
CDR3aa: CASSTPGGFWGYTF

j_gene: TRBJ1-3
v_gene: TRBV23-1
CDR3aa: CASSRGPGRVVDTIYF

j_gene: TRBJ2-2
v_gene: TRBV4-1
CDR3aa: CASSPGTVMNGELFF

j_gene: TRBJ2-7
v_gene: TRBV10-3
CDR3aa: CAISGQRSYEQYF

j_gene: TRBJ2-5
v_gene: TRBV30
CDR3aa: CAWRRASGGQETQYF

j_gene: TRBJ1-1
v_gene: TRBV3-1/TRBV3-2
CDR3aa: CASSARDRWNTEAFF

j_gene: TRBJ1-2
v_gene: TRBV6-2/TRBV6-3
CDR3aa: CASSPPLGGYYGYTF

j_gene: TRBJ1-1
v_gene: TRBV11-2
CDR3aa: CASSPPQGALAAFF

j_gene: TRBJ2-7
v_gene: TRBV24-1
CDR3aa: CATSDSISYEQYF

j_gene: TRBJ1-1
v_gene: TRBV29-1
CDR3aa: CSVRAGGNTEAFF